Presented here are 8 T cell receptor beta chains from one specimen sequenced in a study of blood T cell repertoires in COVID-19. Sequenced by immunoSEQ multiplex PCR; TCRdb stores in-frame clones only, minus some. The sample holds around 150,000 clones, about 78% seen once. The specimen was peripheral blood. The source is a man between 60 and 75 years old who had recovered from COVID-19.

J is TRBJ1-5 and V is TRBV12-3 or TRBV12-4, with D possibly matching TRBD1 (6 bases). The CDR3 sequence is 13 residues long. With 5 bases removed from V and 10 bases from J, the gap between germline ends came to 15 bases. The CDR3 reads CASSPARGYPQHF. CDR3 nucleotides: TGTGCCAGCAGTCCCGCCAGGGGATATCCCCAGCATTTT.

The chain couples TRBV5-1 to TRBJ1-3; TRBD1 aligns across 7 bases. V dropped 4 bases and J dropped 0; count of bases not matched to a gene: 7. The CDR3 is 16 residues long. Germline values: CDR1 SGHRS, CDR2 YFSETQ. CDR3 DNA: TGCGCCAGCAGCCTAGGACAGGCCCACTCTGGAAACACCATATATTTT. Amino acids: CASSLGQAHSGNTIYF.

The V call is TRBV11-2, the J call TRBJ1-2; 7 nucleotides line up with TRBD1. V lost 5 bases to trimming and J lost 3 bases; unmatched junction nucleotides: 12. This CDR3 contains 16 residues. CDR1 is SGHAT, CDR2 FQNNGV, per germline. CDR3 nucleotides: TGTGCCAGCAGCGTAACAAGGGGGCGGGGAGACTATGGCTACACCTTC. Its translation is CASSVTRGRGDYGYTF.

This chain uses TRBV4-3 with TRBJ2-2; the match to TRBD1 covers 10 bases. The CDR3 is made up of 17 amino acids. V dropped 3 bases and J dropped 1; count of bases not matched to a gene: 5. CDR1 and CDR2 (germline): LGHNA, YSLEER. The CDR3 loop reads CASSQVGTGENTGELFF. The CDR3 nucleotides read TGCGCCAGCAGCCAGGTTGGGACAGGGGAGAACACCGGGGAGCTGTTTTTT.

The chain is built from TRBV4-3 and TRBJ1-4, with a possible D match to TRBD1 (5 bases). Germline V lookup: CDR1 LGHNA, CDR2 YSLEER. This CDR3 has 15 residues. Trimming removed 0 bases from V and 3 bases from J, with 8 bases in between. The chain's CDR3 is CASSQEPGPNEKLFF. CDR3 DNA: TGCGCCAGCAGCCAAGAGCCAGGGCCTAATGAAAAACTGTTTTTT.

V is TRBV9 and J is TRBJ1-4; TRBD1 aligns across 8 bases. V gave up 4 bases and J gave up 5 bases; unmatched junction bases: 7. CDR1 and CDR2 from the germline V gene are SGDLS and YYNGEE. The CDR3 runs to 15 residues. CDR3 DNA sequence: TGTGCCAGCAGCCCCAGGACAGGGTTCAATGAAAAACTGTTTTTT. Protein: CASSPRTGFNEKLFF.

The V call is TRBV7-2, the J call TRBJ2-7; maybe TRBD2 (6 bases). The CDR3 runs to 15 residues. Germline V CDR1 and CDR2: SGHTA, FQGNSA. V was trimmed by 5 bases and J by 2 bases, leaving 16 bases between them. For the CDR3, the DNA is TGTGCCAGCAGCCATCAAACGGGGGAGGCCTACGAGCAGTACTTC. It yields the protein CASSHQTGEAYEQYF.

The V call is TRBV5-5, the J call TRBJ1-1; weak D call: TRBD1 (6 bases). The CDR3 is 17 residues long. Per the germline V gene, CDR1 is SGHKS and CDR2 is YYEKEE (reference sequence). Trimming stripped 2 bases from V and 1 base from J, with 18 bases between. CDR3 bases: TGTGCCAGCAGCTTTAGACAGGTCGAGCCGCGGAACACTGAAGCTTTCTTT. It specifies CASSFRQVEPRNTEAFF.